This T cell receptor (beta chain) was recovered during a study of Ad26.COV2.S vaccination and SARS-CoV-2 variants. The CDR3 totals 14 residues. Per the germline V gene, CDR1 is SGHTA and CDR2 is FQGNSA. V lost 4 bases and J 3 bases, leaving 13 bases between the germline ends. Profiling relied on immunoSEQ multiplex PCR, and the TCRdb table lists in-frame clones only, not all of them. The sample contains about 400,000 clones, approximately 90% of which appear only once. Treatment here: some 20 received Ad26.COV2.S at low or high dose, single or two shots; about 5 received placebo; per-sample allocation not given. The samples were gathered on day 63 after the first injection of vaccine or placebo.

The rearrangement links TRBV7-2 to TRBJ2-7; D is perhaps TRBD1 (6 bases). The clonotype originates from a person between 18 and 65 years old who received the Ad26.COV2.S COVID-19 vaccine or a placebo. The sample consisted of peripheral blood, taken in a trial of Ad26.COV2.S vaccine versus placebo. CDR3 in amino acids: CASSSSSGDYEQYF. The DNA for the CDR3 is TGTGCCAGCAGCTCCTCATCAGGGGACTACGAGCAGTACTTC. Using reference TRBV7-2 and TRBJ2-7 for the parts outside the CDR3, the full variable domain is GAGVSQSPSNKVTEKGKDVELRCDPISGHTALYWYRQSLGQGLEFLIYFQGNSAPDKSGLPSDRFSAERTGGSVSTLTIQRTQQEDSAVYLCASSSSSGDYEQYFGPGTRLTVT.